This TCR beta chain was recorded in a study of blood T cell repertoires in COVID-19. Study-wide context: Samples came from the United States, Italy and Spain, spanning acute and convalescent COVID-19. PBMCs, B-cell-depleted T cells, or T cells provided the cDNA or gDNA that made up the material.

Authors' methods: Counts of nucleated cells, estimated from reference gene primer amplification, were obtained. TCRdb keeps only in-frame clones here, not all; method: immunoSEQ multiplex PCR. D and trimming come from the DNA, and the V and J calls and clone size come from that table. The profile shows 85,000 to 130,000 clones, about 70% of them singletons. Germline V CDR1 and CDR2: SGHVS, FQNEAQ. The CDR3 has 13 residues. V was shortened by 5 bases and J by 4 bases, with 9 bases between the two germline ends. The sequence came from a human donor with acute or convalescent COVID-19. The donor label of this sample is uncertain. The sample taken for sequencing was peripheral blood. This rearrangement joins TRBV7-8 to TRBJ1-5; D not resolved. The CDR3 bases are TGTGCCAGCAGCCGAGGGAGGAATCAGCCCCAGCATTTT. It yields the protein CASSRGRNQPQHF.